The clone carrying this T cell receptor beta chain was detected only a few times. The sample is drawn from a study of beta chain features in type 1 diabetes. Reverse transcribing all isolated RNA meant expressed TCRB transcripts were sequenced. The protocol was immunoSEQ multiplex PCR, while the TCRdb copy is restricted to in-frame clones and leaves out a portion. The top ten clones hold less than 0.06% of a sample with under 550,000 clones, over 10% of them seen once. CDR1 is SQVTM, CDR2 ANQGSEA, per germline. With 4 bases removed from V and 5 bases from J, the gap between germline ends came to 12 bases. The length of the CDR3 is 12 residues.

The chain recombines TRBV29-1 with TRBJ2-7, with D hard to call. The sequenced material came from naive CD4+ T cells from blood. This TCR was sampled from a woman aged 18-29 years in good health. The CDR3 DNA follows: TGCAGCGTTGGGTACCCGGCCGACGAGCAGTACTTC. Translating gives CSVGYPADEQYF.